The T cell receptor beta chain described here comes from a study of blood T cell repertoires in COVID-19. Study background: The origin of the acute and convalescent COVID-19 samples was the United States, Italy and Spain. The analysed material was cDNA or gDNA that came from T cells, B-cell-depleted T cells, or PBMCs.

The CDR3 runs 15 residues. CDR1 and CDR2 (germline): MDHEN, SYDVKM. After removal of 4 bases from V and 1 base from J, the junction contained 6 bases not matched to a gene. In the original processing: Estimated nucleated cell counts came from reference gene primer amplification. Method: immunoSEQ multiplex PCR; TCRdb's copy keeps in-frame clones and lacks some. V, J and clone size are those of that table, while D and trimming were read from the DNA. The profile shows roughly 300,000 clones, about nine tenths of them singletons. In Seattle, patients joined the study during active infection and were tracked longitudinally.

The rearrangement links TRBV28 to TRBJ1-1; 7 bases are shared with TRBD1. The receptor was isolated from a woman aged 25-40 years with COVID-19, enrolled during active disease. The sequencing input was peripheral blood. DNA of the CDR3: TGTGCCAGCAGTTCGGGGGCAGGGGGGAACACTGAAGCTTTCTTT. It is translated as CASSSGAGGNTEAFF.